This entry lists 14 T cell receptor beta chains sequenced from one sample in a study of cytomegalovirus exposure and HLA in healthy donors. The PCR contained 60 Vbeta and 13 Jbeta primers. The method was immunoSEQ multiplex PCR; TCRdb's version includes in-frame clones alone and lacks a portion of them. Here the sample spans under 150,000 clones, around four fifths being singletons. Sequences were obtained from PBMCs. The receptors stem from a male donor in good health and CMV-seronegative.

The V call is TRBV18, the J call TRBJ2-7; tentatively, D is TRBD2 (5 bases). This CDR3 is 14 amino acids long. V dropped 3 bases and J dropped 4 bases, with 13 bases sitting between them. From germline, CDR1 is KGHSH and CDR2 LQKENI. CDR3 coding DNA: TGTGCCAGCTCACCGACTATTACCGAATACGAGCAGTACTTC. This encodes CASSPTITEYEQYF.

The chain combines TRBV6-1 with TRBJ2-3; D might be TRBD2 (5 bases). The CDR3 has 14 residues. V shed 5 bases and J shed 2 bases, with 11 bases lying between them. Per germline, CDR1 MNHNS and CDR2 SASEGT. The CDR3 DNA follows: TGTGCCAGCAGTCCGCGGGCCTACACAGATACGCAGTATTTT. Encoded protein: CASSPRAYTDTQYF.

The chain employs TRBV5-6 and TRBJ2-1, with 9 bases aligning to TRBD1. Germline values: CDR1 SGHDT, CDR2 YYEEEE. V was clipped by 0 bases and J by 6 bases; unmatched bases: 7. The CDR3 extends over 16 amino acids. The CDR3 DNA reads as TGTGCCAGCAGCTTGGAGCCGGGACAGGGCGGCAATGAGCAGTTCTTC. Translation: CASSLEPGQGGNEQFF.

For the CDR3, the DNA is TGTGCCAGCAGCTATAAAACAGGGAACACGAACTATGGCTACACCTTC. It yields the protein CASSYKTGNTNYGYTF. The chain is built from TRBV7-9 and TRBJ1-2; TRBD1 is a possible D gene (6 bases). CDR1 and CDR2 (germline): SEHNR, FQNEAQ (reference sequence). This CDR3 region has 16 residues. V lost 4 bases and J lost 2, with 17 bases in between. Full variable domain (rest looked up from reference TRBV7-9 and TRBJ1-2): DTGVSQNPRHKITKRGQNVTFRCDPISEHNRLYWYRQTLGQGPEFLTYFQNEAQLEKSRLLSDRFSAERPKGSFSTLEIQRTEQGDSAMYLCASSYKTGNTNYGYTFGSGTRLTVV.

The chain has TRBV7-9 and TRBJ1-2, with 7 bases matching TRBD1. The germline V gene has CDR1 SEHNR and CDR2 FQNEAQ (reference sequence). After removal of 1 base from V and 8 bases from J, the junction contained 7 bases not matched to a gene. The CDR3 extends over 14 amino acids. This CDR3 is CASSLDKSGGGYTF. In nucleotides, the CDR3 is TGTGCCAGCAGCTTAGACAAGTCAGGGGGGGGCTACACCTTC.

The chain uses TRBV5-5 and TRBJ2-5, with D tentatively TRBD2 (6 bases). The CDR3 runs 15 residues. CDR1 SGHKS and CDR2 YYEKEE come from the germline V gene (reference sequence). V was trimmed by 0 bases and J by 5 bases, leaving 14 bases between them. The CDR3 loop is CASSLGGGVRETQYF. CDR3 in DNA: TGTGCCAGCAGCTTGGGAGGCGGGGTGAGGGAGACCCAGTACTTC.

This clone was counted a single time. This sequence joins TRBV28 and TRBJ2-6; the D gene is possibly TRBD1 (5 bases). The CDR3 consists of 15 residues. The germline V gene has CDR1 MDHEN and CDR2 SYDVKM. Trimming left V 7 bases short and J 0 bases short, with 10 bases between. The CDR3 DNA sequence: TGTGCCAGCACTCAGGGCGGCTCTGGGGCCAACGTCCTGACTTTC. It encodes CASTQGGSGANVLTF.

This clone was seen only once. The V call is TRBV7-9, the J call TRBJ1-1; TRBD1 matches at 7 bases. The germline V gene has CDR1 SEHNR and CDR2 FQNEAQ (reference sequence). V shed 1 base and J 8 bases; nucleotides not matched to a gene: 4. The CDR3 totals 13 residues. This chain's CDR3 is CASSLGQGQEAFF. CDR3 DNA sequence: TGTGCCAGCAGCTTAGGACAGGGACAAGAAGCTTTCTTT. Complete variable domain (other parts from reference TRBV7-9 and TRBJ1-1): DTGVSQNPRHKITKRGQNVTFRCDPISEHNRLYWYRQTLGQGPEFLTYFQNEAQLEKSRLLSDRFSAERPKGSFSTLEIQRTEQGDSAMYLCASSLGQGQEAFFGQGTRLTVV.

This chain connects TRBV4-3 to TRBJ1-5; D may be TRBD1 (5 bases). The V end lost 4 bases, the J end lost 2 bases, and 15 bases lay between the germline ends. CDR1 LGHNA and CDR2 YSLEER come from the germline V gene. The CDR3 extends over 16 amino acids. CDR3 sequence: CASSPGEVGGNQPQHF. Here the CDR3 DNA reads TGCGCCAGCAGCCCGGGGGAGGTGGGGGGCAATCAGCCCCAGCATTTT.

The rearrangement uses TRBV12-5 and TRBJ1-2; 9 bases line up with TRBD1. In germline, CDR1 is LGHNT, CDR2 FRNRAP. V lost 5 bases and J lost 2; bases outside the gene matches: 12. This CDR3 is built from 17 residues. This chain's CDR3 is CASGGPPTTGGNYGYTF. The CDR3 DNA sequence: TGTGCTAGTGGTGGACCCCCCACGACAGGGGGAAACTATGGCTACACCTTC.

This clone was seen a few times. CDR3 coding DNA: TGTGCCAGCAGCGGCCACAGGGTGACTAACTATGGCTACACCTTC. The encoded protein is CASSGHRVTNYGYTF. J is TRBJ1-2 and V is TRBV7-9; D perhaps matches TRBD1 (6 bases). V lost 5 bases and J lost 0, with 13 bases in between. CDR3 length: 15 residues. CDR1 is SEHNR, CDR2 FQNEAQ, per germline (reference sequence).

A few counts support this clone. The DNA of the CDR3 is TGCGCCAGCAGCCAAGCCTGGGGGGATTCCCAGCATTTT. Translating gives CASSQAWGDSQHF. The chain combines TRBV4-1 with TRBJ1-5; perhaps TRBD1 as D (5 bases). Trimming shortened V by 1 base and J by 11 bases, and 12 bases separated the two germline ends. The length of the CDR3 is 13 residues. Looked up from germline, CDR1 is MGHRA and CDR2 is YSYEKL.

The J gene is TRBJ1-5, the V gene TRBV19, with 8 bases lining up with TRBD1. After removal of 6 bases from V and 4 bases from J, the junction contained 2 bases not matched to a gene. This CDR3 is built from 13 residues. Germline V gene sequence: CDR1 LNHDA, CDR2 SQIVND (reference sequence). The CDR3 region has the DNA TGTGCCAGTAGGGACAGGGAGAATCAGCCCCAGCATTTT. Its translation: CASRDRENQPQHF. Using reference TRBV19 and TRBJ1-5 for the parts outside the CDR3, the full variable domain is DGGITQSPKYLFRKEGQNVTLSCEQNLNHDAMYWYRQDPGQGLRLIYYSQIVNDFQKGDIAEGYSVSREKKESFPLTVTSAQKNPTAFYLCASRDRENQPQHFGDGTRLSIL.

The rearrangement links TRBV11-2 to TRBJ1-1, with D perhaps TRBD1 (5 bases). Germline CDR1 and CDR2: SGHAT and FQNNGV. The CDR3 is 12 residues long. V lost 3 bases and J 7 bases, leaving 9 bases between the germline ends. The CDR3 DNA reads as TGTGCCAGCAGCTTCCGACAGATTGAAGCTTTCTTT. It yields the protein CASSFRQIEAFF.